The following is a T cell receptor beta chain sequence with its context. These data are taken from a study of blood T cell repertoires in COVID-19. Trimming took off 0 bases at V and 0 bases at J, with 5 bases between the two ends. Germline V lookup: CDR1 MNHEY, CDR2 SVGAGI. The CDR3 consists of 14 residues. The protocol was immunoSEQ multiplex PCR, while the TCRdb copy is restricted to in-frame clones and leaves out a portion. The sample records roughly 65,000 clones, roughly 86% being singletons. The receptor's source is a woman aged 60 to 75 with acute or convalescent COVID-19. The chain uses TRBV6-5 and TRBJ1-2; D gene unclear. Input material: peripheral blood. The CDR3 protein is CASSYSSPNYGYTF. The CDR3 DNA reads TGTGCCAGCAGTTACTCGAGCCCTAACTATGGCTACACCTTC.